This is a list of T cell receptor beta chains from one sample in a study of T cell responses to AZD1222 COVID-19 vaccine. Assay: immunoSEQ multiplex PCR; the TCRdb copy retains only in-frame clones and omits some. The sample carries about 110,000 clones, over 85% recorded once. The source material was peripheral blood, sampled on day 0 of MenACWY control vaccination. These receptors were collected from an adult in good health. Both conserved end residues are part of each CDR3. The D gene is left open where the match is weak. The listing skips clone size in some rows; elsewhere it reads once, few, many or a size class.

CDR3 length: 13; clone size: -; V gene: TRBV11-2; D gene: -; J gene: TRBJ1-1; CDR3 DNA: TGTGCCAGCAGCTTACTCCAGGTCACTGAAGCTTTCTTT; CDR3 protein: CASSLLQVTEAFF
CDR3 length: 14; clone size: -; V gene: TRBV10-1; D gene: -; J gene: TRBJ2-1; CDR3 DNA: TGCGCCAGCAGTGAGTCGGGCCAGCCGAAAAAGCAGTTCTTC; CDR3 protein: CASSESGQPKKQFF
CDR3 length: 16; clone size: -; V gene: TRBV4-3; D gene: TRBD1; J gene: TRBJ1-2; CDR3 DNA: TGCGCCAGCAGCCATGAGGTTAGGCAGGGGGATTATGGCTACACCTTC; CDR3 protein: CASSHEVRQGDYGYTF
CDR3 length: 15; clone size: -; V gene: TRBV27; D gene: TRBD2; J gene: TRBJ2-4; CDR3 DNA: TGTGCCAGCAGTTTATCCGGGACTAGCGGAAACATTCAGTACTTC; CDR3 protein: CASSLSGTSGNIQYF
CDR3 length: 14; clone size: -; V gene: TRBV27; D gene: TRBD2; J gene: TRBJ2-1; CDR3 DNA: TGTGCCAGCGCGGGGGGGCTTGCCTACAATGAGCAGTTCTTC; CDR3 protein: CASAGGLAYNEQFF
CDR3 length: 16; clone size: once; V gene: TRBV24-1; D gene: -; J gene: TRBJ2-3; CDR3 DNA: TGTGCCACGTCAGGGGCCGGGATGATTGGGACATATACGCAGTATTTT; CDR3 protein: CATSGAGMIGTYTQYF
CDR3 length: 15; clone size: -; V gene: TRBV2; D gene: TRBD1; J gene: TRBJ1-3; CDR3 DNA: TGTGCCAGCAGTGAGACCGGGACAGGGTCAAACACCATATATTTT; CDR3 protein: CASSETGTGSNTIYF
CDR3 length: 16; clone size: -; V gene: TRBV6-5; D gene: TRBD1; J gene: TRBJ1-6; CDR3 DNA: TGTGCCAGCAGTTACACGACGCGGACAGGGGGTTCACCCCTCCACTTT; CDR3 protein: CASSYTTRTGGSPLHF
CDR3 length: 13; clone size: -; V gene: TRBV7-7; D gene: -; J gene: TRBJ1-5; CDR3 DNA: TGTGCTAGCAGCCACCGACAGAATCAGCCCCAGCATTTT; CDR3 protein: CASSHRQNQPQHF
CDR3 length: 12; clone size: few; V gene: TRBV6-2/TRBV6-3; D gene: -; J gene: TRBJ2-1; CDR3 DNA: TGTGCCAGCAGTTACTGGGGGAATGAGCAGTTCTTC; CDR3 protein: CASSYWGNEQFF
CDR3 length: 14; clone size: -; V gene: TRBV5-1; D gene: -; J gene: TRBJ1-2; CDR3 DNA: TGCGCCAGCAGCCAGGGGACCGGGAGCTATGGCTACACCTTC; CDR3 protein: CASSQGTGSYGYTF
CDR3 length: 15; clone size: -; V gene: TRBV6-6; D gene: -; J gene: TRBJ2-4; CDR3 DNA: TGTGCCAGCAGGCCCGACCCCGAGGGGGGAAACATTCAGTACTTC; CDR3 protein: CASRPDPEGGNIQYF
CDR3 length: 15; clone size: -; V gene: TRBV5-6; D gene: -; J gene: TRBJ2-7; CDR3 DNA: TGTGCCAGCAGCTCGCAGGGATTCGGGGTCGACGAGCAGTACTTC; CDR3 protein: CASSSQGFGVDEQYF
CDR3 length: 13; clone size: -; V gene: TRBV9; D gene: -; J gene: TRBJ2-3; CDR3 DNA: TGTGCCAGCAGCCTGCGGGACGGAGATACGCAGTATTTT; CDR3 protein: CASSLRDGDTQYF
CDR3 length: 15; clone size: -; V gene: TRBV3-1/TRBV3-2; D gene: TRBD1; J gene: TRBJ1-4; CDR3 DNA: TGTGCCAGCAGCAAAGACTTCAGGGGGCTCGAAAAACTGTTTTTT; CDR3 protein: CASSKDFRGLEKLFF
CDR3 length: 13; clone size: -; V gene: TRBV6-2/TRBV6-3; D gene: TRBD2; J gene: TRBJ2-7; CDR3 DNA: TGTGCCGGCAACCCCAGCGGGGTGGGAGAGCAGTACTTC; CDR3 protein: CAGNPSGVGEQYF
CDR3 length: 11; clone size: -; V gene: TRBV6-2/TRBV6-3; D gene: -; J gene: TRBJ2-7; CDR3 DNA: TGTGCCAGCAGTCGCTACTACGAGCAGTACTTC; CDR3 protein: CASSRYYEQYF
CDR3 length: 13; clone size: -; V gene: TRBV18; D gene: -; J gene: TRBJ2-7; CDR3 DNA: TGTGCCAGCTCACCAAAGAGGGAAGGCGAGCAGTACTTC; CDR3 protein: CASSPKREGEQYF
CDR3 length: 15; clone size: -; V gene: TRBV5-1; D gene: TRBD1; J gene: TRBJ1-2; CDR3 DNA: TGCGCCAGCAGCTTGGGGACAGGGGGCTCCTATGGCTACACCTTC; CDR3 protein: CASSLGTGGSYGYTF
CDR3 length: 16; clone size: -; V gene: TRBV6-1; D gene: -; J gene: TRBJ2-3; CDR3 DNA: TGTGCCAGCAGTGAAGTCGTAGGGGACAACACAGATACGCAGTATTTT; CDR3 protein: CASSEVVGDNTDTQYF
CDR3 length: 13; clone size: few; V gene: TRBV18; D gene: TRBD1; J gene: TRBJ1-1; CDR3 DNA: TGTGCCAGCTCACGACAGGGGGTAGCTGAAGCTTTCTTT; CDR3 protein: CASSRQGVAEAFF
CDR3 length: 15; clone size: -; V gene: TRBV19; D gene: -; J gene: TRBJ1-2; CDR3 DNA: TGTGCCAGTAACCCCGGGAGAGGGGTCTACTATGGCTACACCTTC; CDR3 protein: CASNPGRGVYYGYTF
CDR3 length: 14; clone size: -; V gene: TRBV7-2; D gene: -; J gene: TRBJ1-1; CDR3 DNA: TGTGCCAGCAGACAACAGGGCCGGAACACTGAAGCTTTCTTT; CDR3 protein: CASRQQGRNTEAFF
CDR3 length: 13; clone size: few; V gene: TRBV10-2; D gene: TRBD1; J gene: TRBJ1-5; CDR3 DNA: TGCGCCAGCAGCGGACAGGGAGGACAGCCCCAGCATTTT; CDR3 protein: CASSGQGGQPQHF
CDR3 length: 15; clone size: -; V gene: TRBV7-6; D gene: -; J gene: TRBJ2-5; CDR3 DNA: TGTGCCAGCAGTTCTCCGGGACCCAGGGAAGAGACCCAGTACTTC; CDR3 protein: CASSSPGPREETQYF
CDR3 length: 16; clone size: -; V gene: TRBV4-1; D gene: TRBD1; J gene: TRBJ2-7; CDR3 DNA: TGCGCCAGCAGCCTCACTAGGACAGGGAAGACCTACGAGCAGTACTTC; CDR3 protein: CASSLTRTGKTYEQYF
CDR3 length: 14; clone size: once; V gene: TRBV16; D gene: -; J gene: TRBJ1-1; CDR3 DNA: TGTGCCAGCAGCCAAACGGGGTCAGGGAGGGAAGCTTTCTTT; CDR3 protein: CASSQTGSGREAFF
CDR3 length: 17; clone size: -; V gene: TRBV5-4; D gene: TRBD2; J gene: TRBJ2-3; CDR3 DNA: TGTGCCAGCAGCTTGGCCCCAGGGCTAGCGGACACAGATACGCAGTATTTT; CDR3 protein: CASSLAPGLADTDTQYF
CDR3 length: 15; clone size: -; V gene: TRBV5-4; D gene: TRBD2; J gene: TRBJ2-1; CDR3 DNA: TGTGCCAGCAGCTTTTCGGGGGGGGCCTACAATGAGCAGTTCTTC; CDR3 protein: CASSFSGGAYNEQFF
CDR3 length: 13; clone size: -; V gene: TRBV5-6; D gene: -; J gene: TRBJ1-2; CDR3 DNA: TGTGCCAGCACCCCCGGGGGGGACTATGGCTACACCTTC; CDR3 protein: CASTPGGDYGYTF
CDR3 length: 14; clone size: -; V gene: TRBV14; D gene: -; J gene: TRBJ1-1; CDR3 DNA: TGTGCCAGCAGTCGCGGTCCCGGGAGCACTGAAGCTTTCTTT; CDR3 protein: CASSRGPGSTEAFF
CDR3 length: 13; clone size: -; V gene: TRBV7-3; D gene: -; J gene: TRBJ2-3; CDR3 DNA: TGTGCCAGCAGCTCAACTAAGGGGGATACGCAGTATTTT; CDR3 protein: CASSSTKGDTQYF
CDR3 length: 19; clone size: -; V gene: TRBV7-8; D gene: -; J gene: TRBJ1-3; CDR3 DNA: TGTGCCAGCAGCTTAGGCCGGTCCCCCTCGACTATCTCTGGAAACACCATATATTTT; CDR3 protein: CASSLGRSPSTISGNTIYF
CDR3 length: 15; clone size: -; V gene: TRBV5-1; D gene: TRBD2; J gene: TRBJ2-7; CDR3 DNA: TGCGCCAGCAGCTTGGACGCGGGGGGGTTTTACGAGCAGTACTTC; CDR3 protein: CASSLDAGGFYEQYF
CDR3 length: 14; clone size: once; V gene: TRBV6-5; D gene: TRBD1; J gene: TRBJ1-1; CDR3 DNA: TGTGCCAGCAGTTTAGACAGGGTCAACACTGAAGCTTTCTTT; CDR3 protein: CASSLDRVNTEAFF
CDR3 length: 15; clone size: -; V gene: TRBV7-9; D gene: -; J gene: TRBJ2-5; CDR3 DNA: TGTGCCAGCAGCTTAGCGCAGGGGACCCAAGAGACCCAGTACTTC; CDR3 protein: CASSLAQGTQETQYF
CDR3 length: 12; clone size: -; V gene: TRBV18; D gene: -; J gene: TRBJ1-4; CDR3 DNA: TGTGCCAGCGCTGACTCGAATGAAAAACTGTTTTTT; CDR3 protein: CASADSNEKLFF
CDR3 length: 15; clone size: -; V gene: TRBV4-2; D gene: -; J gene: TRBJ1-2; CDR3 DNA: TGTGCCAGCAGCCAAGCTGACAGGTCTAACTATGGCTACACCTTC; CDR3 protein: CASSQADRSNYGYTF
CDR3 length: 14; clone size: few; V gene: TRBV5-5; D gene: -; J gene: TRBJ1-5; CDR3 DNA: TGTGCCAGCAGCTTGGAGGCAGGGGCACAGCCCCAGCATTTT; CDR3 protein: CASSLEAGAQPQHF
CDR3 length: 14; clone size: -; V gene: TRBV18; D gene: -; J gene: TRBJ2-2; CDR3 DNA: TGTGCCAGCTCACCACAGGGCGACACCGGGGAGCTGTTTTTT; CDR3 protein: CASSPQGDTGELFF
CDR3 length: 11; clone size: -; V gene: TRBV5-8; D gene: -; J gene: TRBJ2-7; CDR3 DNA: TGTGCCAGCACTCTTTCCTACGAGCAGTACTTC; CDR3 protein: CASTLSYEQYF
CDR3 length: 15; clone size: -; V gene: TRBV6-6; D gene: TRBD1; J gene: TRBJ2-1; CDR3 DNA: TGTGCCAGCAGTTATGAGGACAGGGCTGGGGGTGAGCAGTTCTTC; CDR3 protein: CASSYEDRAGGEQFF
CDR3 length: 16; clone size: -; V gene: TRBV27; D gene: TRBD1; J gene: TRBJ2-3; CDR3 DNA: TGTGCCAGCAGTAAAGTACGGACAGGGGGAAGAGATACGCAGTATTTT; CDR3 protein: CASSKVRTGGRDTQYF
CDR3 length: 19; clone size: -; V gene: TRBV28; D gene: -; J gene: TRBJ2-5; CDR3 DNA: TGTGCCAGCAGTTCCGCAGGGCTTACAGGCTACGGGGCTAAAGAGACCCAGTACTTC; CDR3 protein: CASSSAGLTGYGAKETQYF
CDR3 length: 12; clone size: -; V gene: TRBV19; D gene: -; J gene: TRBJ2-7; CDR3 DNA: TGTGCCAGTAGCCGGGCAGGGAGGGAGCAGTACTTC; CDR3 protein: CASSRAGREQYF
CDR3 length: 15; clone size: -; V gene: TRBV6-5; D gene: -; J gene: TRBJ2-3; CDR3 DNA: TGTGCCAGCAGCCAACAGGGACCGAGCACAGATACGCAGTATTTT; CDR3 protein: CASSQQGPSTDTQYF
CDR3 length: 14; clone size: -; V gene: TRBV6-5; D gene: -; J gene: TRBJ2-2; CDR3 DNA: TGTGCCAGCAGTTACTGGGTGAACACCGGGGAGCTGTTTTTT; CDR3 protein: CASSYWVNTGELFF
CDR3 length: 13; clone size: -; V gene: TRBV6-5; D gene: -; J gene: TRBJ2-7; CDR3 DNA: TGTGCCAGCAGTTACGGCAGCTCTGGGGAGCAGTACTTC; CDR3 protein: CASSYGSSGEQYF
CDR3 length: 15; clone size: -; V gene: TRBV11-2; D gene: -; J gene: TRBJ2-7; CDR3 DNA: TGTGCCAGCAGCCAAAGTGGGGGAAGCCCCTACGAGCAGTACTTC; CDR3 protein: CASSQSGGSPYEQYF
CDR3 length: 16; clone size: -; V gene: TRBV27; D gene: TRBD1; J gene: TRBJ2-7; CDR3 DNA: TGTGCCAGCAGTTTCGACCGGGACAGGGTATCCTACGAGCAGTACTTC; CDR3 protein: CASSFDRDRVSYEQYF
CDR3 length: 13; clone size: -; V gene: TRBV7-3; D gene: -; J gene: TRBJ1-6; CDR3 DNA: TGTGCCAGCAGCCTCTTCTGGGATTCACCCCTCCACTTT; CDR3 protein: CASSLFWDSPLHF
CDR3 length: 15; clone size: -; V gene: TRBV27; D gene: -; J gene: TRBJ2-5; CDR3 DNA: TGTGCCAGCAGTTTAGGTGCGGGGAGCCAAGAGACCCAGTACTTC; CDR3 protein: CASSLGAGSQETQYF
CDR3 length: 16; clone size: -; V gene: TRBV5-6; D gene: TRBD2; J gene: TRBJ2-7; CDR3 DNA: TGTGCCAGCAGCTTGGCGACTAGCGGGCGAATCTACGAGCAGTACTTC; CDR3 protein: CASSLATSGRIYEQYF
CDR3 length: 17; clone size: -; V gene: TRBV5-5; D gene: TRBD1; J gene: TRBJ2-1; CDR3 DNA: TGTGCCAGCAGCTTCCACTCCGGGACAGGGGTCAGGGATGAGCAGTTCTTC; CDR3 protein: CASSFHSGTGVRDEQFF